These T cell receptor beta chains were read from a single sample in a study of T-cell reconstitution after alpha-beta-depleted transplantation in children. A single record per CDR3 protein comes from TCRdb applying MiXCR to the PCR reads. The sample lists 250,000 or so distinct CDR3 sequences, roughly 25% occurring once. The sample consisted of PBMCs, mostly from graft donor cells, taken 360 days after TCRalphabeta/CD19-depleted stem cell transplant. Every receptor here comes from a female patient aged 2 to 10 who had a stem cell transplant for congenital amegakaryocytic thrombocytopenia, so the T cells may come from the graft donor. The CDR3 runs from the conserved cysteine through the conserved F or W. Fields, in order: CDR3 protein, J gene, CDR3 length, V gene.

CDR3aa: CASSRFGGDNEQFF
j_gene: TRBJ2-1
len: 14
v_gene: TRBV3-1

CDR3aa: CASSARTGTREQYF
j_gene: TRBJ2-3
len: 14
v_gene: TRBV2

CDR3aa: CASSKGTGVTEAFF
j_gene: TRBJ1-1
len: 14
v_gene: TRBV7-8

CDR3aa: CASSQGGISYNEQFF
j_gene: TRBJ2-1
len: 15
v_gene: TRBV4-1

CDR3aa: CSALLAGEYNEQFF
j_gene: TRBJ2-1
len: 14
v_gene: TRBV20-1

CDR3aa: CATSRDVGRNIQYF
j_gene: TRBJ2-4
len: 14
v_gene: TRBV15

CDR3aa: CSAPERGRPTDTQYF
j_gene: TRBJ2-3
len: 15
v_gene: TRBV20-1

CDR3aa: CSVDRQGDTEAFF
j_gene: TRBJ1-1
len: 13
v_gene: TRBV29-1

CDR3aa: CASSLLLGNSPLHF
j_gene: TRBJ1-6
len: 14
v_gene: TRBV28

CDR3aa: CASSFFNEQFF
j_gene: TRBJ2-1
len: 11
v_gene: TRBV12-3/TRBV12-4

CDR3aa: CASSFSDRGIQYF
j_gene: TRBJ2-4
len: 13
v_gene: TRBV12-3/TRBV12-4

CDR3aa: CASSQGSDYSNQPQHF
j_gene: TRBJ1-5
len: 16
v_gene: TRBV6-1

CDR3aa: CASSKETGQETQYF
j_gene: TRBJ2-5
len: 14
v_gene: TRBV21-1

CDR3aa: CASSLPEVYNEQFF
j_gene: TRBJ2-1
len: 14
v_gene: TRBV28